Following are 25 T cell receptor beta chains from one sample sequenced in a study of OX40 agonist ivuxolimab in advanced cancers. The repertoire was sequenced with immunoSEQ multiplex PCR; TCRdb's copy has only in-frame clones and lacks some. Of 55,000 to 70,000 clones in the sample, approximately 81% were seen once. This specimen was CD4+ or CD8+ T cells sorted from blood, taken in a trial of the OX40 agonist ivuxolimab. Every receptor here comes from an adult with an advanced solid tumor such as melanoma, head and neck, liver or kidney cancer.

The CDR3 bases are TGTGCCAGCAGTTTAAATGCCCAGCGGACCTACGAGCAGTACTTC. Protein: CASSLNAQRTYEQYF. The genes are TRBV27 and TRBJ2-7; tentatively, D is TRBD2 (5 bases). The CDR3 is 15 residues long. Per germline, CDR1 MNHEY and CDR2 SMNVEV (reference sequence). Trimming removed 2 bases at V and 2 bases at J, with 13 bases between.

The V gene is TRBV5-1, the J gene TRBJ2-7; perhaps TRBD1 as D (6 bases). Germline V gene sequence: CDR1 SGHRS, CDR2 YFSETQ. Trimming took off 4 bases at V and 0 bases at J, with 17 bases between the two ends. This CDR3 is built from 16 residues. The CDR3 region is CASSPLPGQRSYEQYF. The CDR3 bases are TGCGCCAGCAGCCCCCTCCCTGGACAGCGCTCCTACGAGCAGTACTTC.

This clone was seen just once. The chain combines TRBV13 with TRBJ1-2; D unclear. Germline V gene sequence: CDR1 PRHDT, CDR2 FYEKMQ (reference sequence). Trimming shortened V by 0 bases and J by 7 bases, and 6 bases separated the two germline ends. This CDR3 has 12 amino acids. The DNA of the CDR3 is TGTGCCAGCAGCTTAGGACAGATTGGCTACACCTTC. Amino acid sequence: CASSLGQIGYTF.

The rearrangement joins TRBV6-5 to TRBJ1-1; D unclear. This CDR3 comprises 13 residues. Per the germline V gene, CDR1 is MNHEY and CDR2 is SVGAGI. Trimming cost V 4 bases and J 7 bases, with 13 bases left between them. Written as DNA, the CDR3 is TGTGCCAGCAGTTTCCTCGGGCCAGGTGAAGCTTTCTTT. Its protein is CASSFLGPGEAFF.

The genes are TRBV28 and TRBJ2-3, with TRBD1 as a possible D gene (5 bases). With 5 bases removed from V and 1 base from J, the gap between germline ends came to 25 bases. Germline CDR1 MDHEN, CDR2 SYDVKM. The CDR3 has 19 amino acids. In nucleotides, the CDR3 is TGTGCCAGCAGTCAGAACCTCCAACGCCGTGGGGCTGGCACAGATACGCAGTATTTT. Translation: CASSQNLQRRGAGTDTQYF.

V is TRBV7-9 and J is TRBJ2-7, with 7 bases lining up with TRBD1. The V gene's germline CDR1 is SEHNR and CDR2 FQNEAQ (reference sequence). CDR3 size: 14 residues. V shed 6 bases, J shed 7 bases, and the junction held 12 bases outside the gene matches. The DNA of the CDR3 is TGTGCCAGCAGACCGACAGGGTTAGGGAATGAGCAGTACTTC. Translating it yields CASRPTGLGNEQYF.

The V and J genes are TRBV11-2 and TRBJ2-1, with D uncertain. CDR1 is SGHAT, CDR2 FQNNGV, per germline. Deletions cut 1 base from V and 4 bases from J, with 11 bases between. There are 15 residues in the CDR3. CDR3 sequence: CASSLGRLFYNEQFF. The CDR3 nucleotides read TGTGCCAGCAGCTTAGGGCGGCTCTTTTACAATGAGCAGTTCTTC.

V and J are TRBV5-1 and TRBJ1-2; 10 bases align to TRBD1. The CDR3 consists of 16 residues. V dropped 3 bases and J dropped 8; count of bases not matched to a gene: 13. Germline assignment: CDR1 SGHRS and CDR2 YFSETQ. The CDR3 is CASSSGTGDGSRGYTF. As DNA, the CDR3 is TGCGCCAGCAGCTCCGGGACAGGGGATGGATCGAGAGGCTACACCTTC. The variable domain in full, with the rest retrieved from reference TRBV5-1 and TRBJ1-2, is KAGVTQTPRYLIKTRGQQVTLSCSPISGHRSVSWYQQTPGQGLQFLFEYFSETQRNKGNFPGRFSGRQFSNSRSEMNVSTLELGDSALYLCASSSGTGDGSRGYTFGSGTRLTVV.

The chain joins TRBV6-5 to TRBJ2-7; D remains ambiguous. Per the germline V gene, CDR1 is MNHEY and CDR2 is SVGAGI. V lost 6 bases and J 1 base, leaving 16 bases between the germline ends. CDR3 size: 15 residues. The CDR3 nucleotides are TGTGCCAGCAGCCTCCGTTTTGGTTCATCCTACGAGCAGTACTTC. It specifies CASSLRFGSSYEQYF.

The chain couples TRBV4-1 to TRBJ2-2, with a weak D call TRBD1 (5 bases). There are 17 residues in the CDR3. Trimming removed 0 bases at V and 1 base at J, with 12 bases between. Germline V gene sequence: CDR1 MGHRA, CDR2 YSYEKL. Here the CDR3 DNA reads TGCGCCAGCAGCCAAGAAGGAGCAGGGTGGAACACCGGGGAGCTGTTTTTT. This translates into CASSQEGAGWNTGELFF.

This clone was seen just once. CDR3 amino acids: CASSSPWEGQTESYNEQFF. In DNA form, the CDR3 reads TGTGCCAGCAGTTCTCCATGGGAGGGCCAAACCGAGTCCTACAATGAGCAGTTCTTC. The chain couples TRBV7-9 to TRBJ2-1, with 7 bases identical to TRBD2. This CDR3 has 19 amino acids. Germline V gives CDR1 SEHNR, CDR2 FQNEAQ (reference sequence). Losses at the gene ends were 6 bases for V and 1 base for J; bases not matched to a gene: 18.

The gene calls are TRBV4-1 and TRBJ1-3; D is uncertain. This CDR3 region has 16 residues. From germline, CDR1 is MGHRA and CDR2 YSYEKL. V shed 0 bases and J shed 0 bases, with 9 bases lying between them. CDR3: CASSQERSYSGNTIYF. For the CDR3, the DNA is TGCGCCAGCAGCCAAGAACGTAGCTACTCTGGAAACACCATATATTTT.

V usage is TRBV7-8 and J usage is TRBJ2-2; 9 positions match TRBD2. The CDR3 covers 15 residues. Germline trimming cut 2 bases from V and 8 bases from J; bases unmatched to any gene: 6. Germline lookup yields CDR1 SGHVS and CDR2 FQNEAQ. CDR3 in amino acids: CASSLSSGSGGELFF. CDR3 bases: TGTGCCAGCAGCTTAAGTAGCGGGAGTGGGGGGGAGCTGTTTTTT.

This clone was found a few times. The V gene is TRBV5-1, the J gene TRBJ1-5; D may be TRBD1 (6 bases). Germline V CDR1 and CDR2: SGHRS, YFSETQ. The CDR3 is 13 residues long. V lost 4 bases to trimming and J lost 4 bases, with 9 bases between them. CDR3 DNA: TGCGCCAGCAGCCCAGGGGTAAATCAGCCCCAGCATTTT. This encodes CASSPGVNQPQHF. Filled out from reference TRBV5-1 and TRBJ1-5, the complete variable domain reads KAGVTQTPRYLIKTRGQQVTLSCSPISGHRSVSWYQQTPGQGLQFLFEYFSETQRNKGNFPGRFSGRQFSNSRSEMNVSTLELGDSALYLCASSPGVNQPQHFGDGTRLSIL.

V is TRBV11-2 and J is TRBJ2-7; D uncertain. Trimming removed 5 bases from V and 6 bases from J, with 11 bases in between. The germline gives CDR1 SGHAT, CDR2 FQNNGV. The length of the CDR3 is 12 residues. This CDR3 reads CASSTYLGEQYF. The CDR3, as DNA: TGTGCCAGCAGCACCTACTTGGGCGAGCAGTACTTC.

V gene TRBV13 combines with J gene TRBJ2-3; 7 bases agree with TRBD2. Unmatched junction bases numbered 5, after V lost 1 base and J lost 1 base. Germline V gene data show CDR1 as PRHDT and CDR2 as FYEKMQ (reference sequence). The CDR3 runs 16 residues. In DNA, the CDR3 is TGTGCCAGCAGCTTAGAAGGTGGGAGGGGCACAGATACGCAGTATTTT. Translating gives CASSLEGGRGTDTQYF.

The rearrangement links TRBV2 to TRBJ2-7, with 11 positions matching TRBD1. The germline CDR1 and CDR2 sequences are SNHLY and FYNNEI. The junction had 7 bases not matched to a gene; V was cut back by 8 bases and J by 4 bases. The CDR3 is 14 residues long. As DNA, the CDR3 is TGTGCCAGCCAATATGGACAGGGGGCATACGAGCAGTACTTC. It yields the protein CASQYGQGAYEQYF.

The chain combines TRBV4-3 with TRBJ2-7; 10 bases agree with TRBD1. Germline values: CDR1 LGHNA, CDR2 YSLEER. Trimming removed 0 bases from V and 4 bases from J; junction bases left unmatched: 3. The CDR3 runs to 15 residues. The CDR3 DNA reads TGCGCCAGCAGCCAAGAGGGACAGGGGACATACGAGCAGTACTTC. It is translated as CASSQEGQGTYEQYF.

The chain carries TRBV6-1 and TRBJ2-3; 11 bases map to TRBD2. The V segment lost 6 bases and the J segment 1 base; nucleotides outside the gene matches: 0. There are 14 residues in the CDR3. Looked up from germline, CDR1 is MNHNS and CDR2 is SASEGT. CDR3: CASRTSGGTDTQYF. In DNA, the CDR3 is TGTGCCAGCAGGACTAGCGGGGGCACAGATACGCAGTATTTT.

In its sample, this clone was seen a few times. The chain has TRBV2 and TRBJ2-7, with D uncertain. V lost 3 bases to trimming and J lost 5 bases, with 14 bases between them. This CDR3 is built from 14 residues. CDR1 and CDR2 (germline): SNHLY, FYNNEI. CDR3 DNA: TGTGCCAGCAGTGACCCGGGCGCCCAGGACGAGCAGTACTTC. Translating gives CASSDPGAQDEQYF. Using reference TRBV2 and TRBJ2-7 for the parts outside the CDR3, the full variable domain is EPEVTQTPSHQVTQMGQEVILRCVPISNHLYFYWYRQILGQKVEFLVSFYNNEISEKSEIFDDQFSVERPDGSNFTLKIRSTKLEDSAMYFCASSDPGAQDEQYFGPGTRLTVT.

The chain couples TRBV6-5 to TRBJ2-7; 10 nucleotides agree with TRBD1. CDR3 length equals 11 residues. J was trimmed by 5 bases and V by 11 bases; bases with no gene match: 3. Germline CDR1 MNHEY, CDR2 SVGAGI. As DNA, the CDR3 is TGTGCCGGTGGACAGGGGGACGAGCAGTACTTC. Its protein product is CAGGQGDEQYF.

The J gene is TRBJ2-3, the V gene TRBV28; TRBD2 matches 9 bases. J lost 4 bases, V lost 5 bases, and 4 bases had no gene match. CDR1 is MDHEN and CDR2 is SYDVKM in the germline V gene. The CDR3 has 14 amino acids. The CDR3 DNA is TGTGCCAGCAGTGTTACTAGCGGGCCAGATACGCAGTATTTT. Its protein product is CASSVTSGPDTQYF.

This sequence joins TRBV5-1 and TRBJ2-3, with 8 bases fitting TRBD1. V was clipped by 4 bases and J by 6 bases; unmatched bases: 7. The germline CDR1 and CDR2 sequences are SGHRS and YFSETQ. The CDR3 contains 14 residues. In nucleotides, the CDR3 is TGCGCCAGCAGCGCCCAAACAGGGGGGGATACGCAGTATTTT. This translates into CASSAQTGGDTQYF.

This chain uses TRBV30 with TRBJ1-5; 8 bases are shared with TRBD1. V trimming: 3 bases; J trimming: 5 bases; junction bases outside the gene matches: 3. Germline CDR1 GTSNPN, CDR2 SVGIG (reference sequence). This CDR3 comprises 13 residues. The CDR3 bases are TGTGCCTGGAGCAGGGGGCCGTATCAGCCCCAGCATTTT. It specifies CAWSRGPYQPQHF.

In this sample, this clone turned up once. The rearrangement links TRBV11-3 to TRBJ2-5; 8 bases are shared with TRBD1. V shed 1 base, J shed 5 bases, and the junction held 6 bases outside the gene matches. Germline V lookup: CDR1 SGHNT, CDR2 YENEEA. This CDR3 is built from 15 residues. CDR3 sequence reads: CASSLGSDRGETQYF. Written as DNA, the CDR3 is TGTGCCAGCAGCTTAGGCTCAGACAGGGGTGAGACCCAGTACTTC.